The 32 T cell receptor beta chains below all came from one sample that was sequenced in a study of T cell responses to AZD1222 COVID-19 vaccine. The repertoire was sequenced with immunoSEQ multiplex PCR; TCRdb's copy has only in-frame clones and lacks some. The repertoire holds tens of thousands of clones, with more than 80% as singletons. The sequences come from peripheral blood, collected on day 0 of MenACWY control vaccination. The source is an adult in good health.

The table lists this clone with a few counts. The rearrangement uses TRBV21-1 and TRBJ1-5; TRBD1, the D gene given by the table, was not confirmed from the DNA. TRBV21-1 is termed a pseudogene. The CDR3 loop spans 14 amino acids. CDR3 DNA: TGTGCCAGCAGCAAAGTCAGGGAAAATCAGCCCCAGCATTTT. This encodes CASSKVRENQPQHF.

The V call is TRBV7-2, the J call TRBJ2-1; tentatively, D is TRBD1 (5 bases). Between the trimmed V and J ends, which lost 1 base and 4 bases, there was a span of 14 bases. CDR3 length: 16 residues. Germline assignment: CDR1 SGHTA and CDR2 FQGNSA. Here the CDR3 reads CASSLEGLGSYNEQFF. CDR3 nucleotide sequence: TGTGCCAGCAGCTTAGAGGGGTTGGGGTCTTACAATGAGCAGTTCTTC.

The chain carries TRBV11-2 and TRBJ2-2; D perhaps matches TRBD1 (5 bases). CDR3 length: 15 amino acids. The germline V and J ends were trimmed by 2 bases and 1 base, with 8 bases remaining between them. Germline V gene data show CDR1 as SGHAT and CDR2 as FQNNGV. The CDR3 DNA reads TGTGCCAGCAGCTTAAGTGGACAGAACACCGGGGAGCTGTTTTTT. The encoded protein is CASSLSGQNTGELFF.

The chain uses TRBV20-1 and TRBJ2-1; D is perhaps TRBD1 (6 bases). The length of the CDR3 is 11 residues. Germline CDR1 reads DFQATT; CDR2 reads SNEGSKA (reference sequence). Trimming took 3 bases from V and 10 from J, leaving 10 bases between them. CDR3 nucleotides: TGCAGTGCTAGGGACAGACTAGAGCAGTTCTTC. This gives the protein CSARDRLEQFF.

The chain couples TRBV29-1 to TRBJ1-6, with D unclear. Trimming shortened V by 5 bases and J by 5 bases, and 10 bases separated the two germline ends. From germline, CDR1 is SQVTM and CDR2 ANQGSEA. The CDR3 is 13 residues long. This chain's CDR3 is CSVMMGNNSPLHF. CDR3 coding DNA: TGCAGCGTTATGATGGGTAATAATTCACCCCTCCACTTT.

The chain recombines TRBV7-8 with TRBJ2-3; 9 bases are shared with TRBD1. Trimming removed 4 bases from V and 1 base from J; junction bases left unmatched: 6. The CDR3 has 16 amino acids. Germline V gene data show CDR1 as SGHVS and CDR2 as FQNEAQ. CDR3 sequence: CASSSPQGAGTDTQYF. The DNA of the CDR3 is TGTGCCAGCAGCTCCCCACAGGGGGCCGGCACAGATACGCAGTATTTT.

The rearrangement joins TRBV6-1 to TRBJ2-2; 7 bases line up with TRBD2. The V segment lost 2 bases and the J segment 1 base; nucleotides outside the gene matches: 4. Germline-derived CDR1 and CDR2 are MNHNS and SASEGT. The CDR3 length is 16 residues. The CDR3 nucleotides read TGTGCCAGCAGTGAAATGGGCGGGAGGAACACCGGGGAGCTGTTTTTT. Encoded protein: CASSEMGGRNTGELFF.

The chain is built from TRBV6-5 and TRBJ2-6, with a possible D match to TRBD1 (5 bases). This CDR3 comprises 16 residues. Germline V gene sequence: CDR1 MNHEY, CDR2 SVGAGI. Trimming cost V 4 bases and J 0 bases, with 10 bases left between them. The CDR3 coding sequence is TGTGCCAGCAGTTTACAGGAACTCTCTGGGGCCAACGTCCTGACTTTC. It yields the protein CASSLQELSGANVLTF.

V and J are TRBV5-5 and TRBJ1-2, with TRBD1 matching 7 bases. The ends lost 2 bases at V and 4 bases at J; junction bases unmatched: 8. Germline V gene sequence: CDR1 SGHKS, CDR2 YYEKEE (reference sequence). There are 15 residues in the CDR3. CDR3 residues: CASSFEDRSPYGYTF. The CDR3 DNA is TGTGCCAGCAGCTTCGAGGACAGGAGCCCCTATGGCTACACCTTC.

This chain uses TRBV5-4 with TRBJ2-7; D is perhaps TRBD1 (6 bases). CDR1 and CDR2 from the germline V gene are SGHNT and YYREEE (reference sequence). The CDR3 is 13 amino acids. The ends were cut back, 4 bases at V and 5 bases at J, with 13 bases in the middle. The CDR3 sequence is CASSQTGRDEQYF. The DNA for the CDR3 is TGTGCCAGCAGCCAGACAGGACGGGACGAGCAGTACTTC. The entire variable domain, with the rest obtained from reference TRBV5-4 and TRBJ2-7, is as follows: ETGVTQSPTHLIKTRGQQVTLRCSSQSGHNTVSWYQQALGQGPQFIFQYYREEENGRGNFPPRFSGLQFPNYSSELNVNALELDDSALYLCASSQTGRDEQYFGPGTRLTVT.

This clone was detected only once. The rearrangement links TRBV7-9 to TRBJ2-1; 10 nucleotides agree with TRBD2. After removal of 1 base from V and 10 bases from J, the junction contained 4 bases not matched to a gene. Looked up from germline, CDR1 is SEHNR and CDR2 is FQNEAQ (reference sequence). The CDR3 extends over 14 amino acids. The CDR3: CASSLGTSGGEQFF. For the CDR3, the DNA is TGTGCCAGCAGCTTAGGGACTAGCGGCGGCGAGCAGTTCTTC.

This chain links TRBV19 with TRBJ2-2; D is unresolved. Trimming left V 3 bases short and J 5 bases short, with 10 bases between. There are 14 residues in the CDR3. In germline, CDR1 is LNHDA, CDR2 SQIVND (reference sequence). This chain's CDR3 is CASSIQVSTGELFF. CDR3 bases: TGTGCCAGTAGTATTCAGGTCTCAACCGGGGAGCTGTTTTTT.

The chain joins TRBV5-1 to TRBJ2-1; TRBD1 aligns across 7 bases. J gave up 7 bases and V 3 bases, and 10 bases lay outside the gene matches. Looked up from germline, CDR1 is SGHRS and CDR2 is YFSETQ. This CDR3 region has 15 residues. The CDR3 protein is CASSWGDRERNEQFF. In DNA form, the CDR3 reads TGCGCCAGCAGCTGGGGCGACAGGGAACGGAATGAGCAGTTCTTC.

The chain recombines TRBV10-3 with TRBJ1-4; D is undetermined. Germline loops: CDR1 ENHRY, CDR2 SYGVKD. This CDR3 comprises 15 residues. Trimming left V 0 bases short and J 0 bases short, with 5 bases between. The CDR3: CAISESQSTNEKLFF. The CDR3 bases are TGTGCCATCAGTGAGTCTCAGTCAACTAATGAAAAACTGTTTTTT.

The chain couples TRBV19 to TRBJ2-7; 11 positions match TRBD2. The CDR3 extends over 17 amino acids. Germline loops: CDR1 LNHDA, CDR2 SQIVND (reference sequence). V trimming: 2 bases; J trimming: 0 bases; junction bases outside the gene matches: 6. The CDR3 sequence: CASSISPGLAGSYEQYF. CDR3 nucleotides: TGTGCCAGTAGTATATCTCCCGGACTAGCGGGCTCCTACGAGCAGTACTTC.

The V call is TRBV2, the J call TRBJ2-7; 10 nucleotides agree with TRBD1. With V trimmed by 6 bases and J by 5 bases, 10 bases remained unmatched. Germline lookup yields CDR1 SNHLY and CDR2 FYNNEI. CDR3 length: 15 amino acids. Here the CDR3 reads CASRTSGTGVNEQYF. The CDR3 bases are TGTGCCAGCAGGACCTCAGGGACAGGGGTCAACGAGCAGTACTTC.

V is TRBV7-9 and J is TRBJ2-3; the D gene could be TRBD1 or TRBD2 (5 bases each). V lost 0 bases and J lost 8, with 9 bases in between. Per germline, CDR1 SEHNR and CDR2 FQNEAQ (reference sequence). The CDR3 is 13 amino acids. The CDR3 nucleotides read TGTGCCAGCAGCTTAGCTAGTGGGGGTACGCAGTATTTT. This sequence encodes CASSLASGGTQYF.

The V call is TRBV4-3, the J call TRBJ2-2; 7 bases map to TRBD1. The V and J ends lost 0 bases and 10 bases, in that order; junction bases with no gene match: 2. Looked up from germline, CDR1 is LGHNA and CDR2 is YSLEER. CDR3 size: 13 residues. The CDR3 sequence: CASSQEGTAELFF. CDR3 coding DNA: TGCGCCAGCAGCCAAGAAGGGACAGCGGAGCTGTTTTTT.

CDR3 in DNA: TGTGCCAGCAGCTTAGAGTCGAACACTGAAGCTTTCTTT. Translating gives CASSLESNTEAFF. J is TRBJ1-1 and V is TRBV7-9; D gene unclear. V shed 1 base and J shed 1 base, with 4 bases lying between them. The V gene's germline CDR1 is SEHNR and CDR2 FQNEAQ (reference sequence). This CDR3 has 13 amino acids.

The CDR3 nucleotides are TGTGCCAGCAGCTCGCGTCCGGGAGCTGCGGATACGCAGTATTTT. This encodes CASSSRPGAADTQYF. V and J are TRBV7-2 and TRBJ2-3, with a possible D match to TRBD2 (6 bases). Trimming pared 4 bases from V and 6 bases from J, leaving 17 bases between. Germline lookup yields CDR1 SGHTA and CDR2 FQGNSA. The CDR3 length is 15 residues.

This sequence joins TRBV20-1 and TRBJ2-3, with TRBD2 matching over 10 bases. With 4 bases clipped from V and 3 bases from J, the junction kept 7 bases outside the gene matches. CDR3 length equals 15 residues. From germline, CDR1 is DFQATT and CDR2 SNEGSKA (reference sequence). CDR3 amino acids: CSATEREGRTDTQYF. The CDR3 bases are TGCAGTGCTACTGAGCGGGAGGGACGGACAGATACGCAGTATTTT.

The gene calls are TRBV7-2 and TRBJ1-5; 8 bases are a match to TRBD1. The CDR3 loop spans 16 amino acids. V lost 5 bases to trimming and J lost 4 bases; unmatched junction nucleotides: 10. CDR1 is SGHTA, CDR2 FQGNSA, per germline. The CDR3 here is CASSVDSGGLNQPQHF. The CDR3 region has the DNA TGTGCCAGCAGCGTCGACTCAGGGGGCCTGAATCAGCCCCAGCATTTT.

The chain uses TRBV5-6 and TRBJ2-3; tentatively, D is TRBD2 (6 bases). V lost 4 bases and J 2 bases, leaving 8 bases between the germline ends. The CDR3 has 13 amino acids. Germline loops: CDR1 SGHDT, CDR2 YYEEEE. Here the CDR3 DNA reads TGTGCCAGCAGCGGACTAAACACAGATACGCAGTATTTT. Protein sequence: CASSGLNTDTQYF.

The chain combines TRBV28 with TRBJ2-1, with D unresolved. The CDR3 runs 13 residues. With 6 bases removed from V and 6 bases from J, the gap between germline ends came to 12 bases. Germline V gene data show CDR1 as MDHEN and CDR2 as SYDVKM. CDR3 nucleotide sequence: TGTGCCAGCAGCACAGCGCGGATCAATGAGCAGTTCTTC. It yields the protein CASSTARINEQFF.

This chain connects TRBV6-1 to TRBJ1-2, with 9 bases identical to TRBD1. CDR3 length: 14 residues. Germline CDR1 is MNHNS and CDR2 is SASEGT. The V gene end was trimmed by 3 bases and the J gene end by 6 bases; junction bases not matched to a gene: 5. The CDR3 region has the DNA TGTGCCAGCAGTGATACGGACAGGGGTAATGGCTACACCTTC. Protein product: CASSDTDRGNGYTF.

V gene TRBV7-2 combines with J gene TRBJ1-6, with D unresolved. The CDR3 covers 14 residues. The V and J ends lost 3 bases and 5 bases respectively, with 8 bases between them. CDR1 is SGHTA and CDR2 is FQGNSA in the germline V gene. This CDR3 is CASSFPGHNSPLHF. The CDR3 DNA sequence: TGTGCCAGCAGCTTCCCTGGCCATAATTCACCCCTCCACTTT.

This chain connects TRBV5-1 to TRBJ1-2; D call uncertain. This CDR3 contains 11 residues. Trimming took off 6 bases at V and 10 bases at J, with 13 bases between the two ends. Germline assignment: CDR1 SGHRS and CDR2 YFSETQ. The CDR3 sequence: CASTPSPVYTF. As DNA, the CDR3 is TGCGCCAGCACCCCTTCTCCGGTCTACACCTTC.

The rearrangement joins TRBV28 to TRBJ2-3; 10 nucleotides match TRBD2. V lost 6 bases, J lost 7 bases, and 13 bases stayed unmatched. CDR3 length equals 16 residues. Germline CDR1 is MDHEN and CDR2 is SYDVKM. This chain's CDR3 is CASSLRGAGGQYTQYF. For the CDR3, the DNA is TGTGCCAGCAGCCTGCGGGGAGCGGGAGGGCAATATACGCAGTATTTT.

CDR3 DNA: TGTGCCAGCAGCTTAGGGGGCGGGAGTTACGGCTACGAGCAGTACTTC. Encoded protein: CASSLGGGSYGYEQYF. The J gene is TRBJ2-7, the V gene TRBV7-2; 7 bases line up with TRBD2. The CDR3 covers 16 residues. Losses at the gene ends were 1 base for V and 3 bases for J; bases not matched to a gene: 9. Germline V CDR1 and CDR2: SGHTA, FQGNSA.

This clone has more than one count but fewer than ten. This chain joins TRBV9 and TRBJ1-1; D unresolved. CDR3 length: 12 residues. V was shortened by 3 bases and J by 11 bases, with 14 bases between the two germline ends. Germline V CDR1 and CDR2: SGDLS, YYNGEE. CDR3 residues: CASSAVTHGAFF. CDR3 coding DNA: TGTGCCAGCAGCGCAGTCACTCATGGGGCTTTCTTT. Variable domain in full (rest from reference TRBV9 and TRBJ1-1): DSGVTQTPKHLITATGQRVTLRCSPRSGDLSVYWYQQSLDQGLQFLIQYYNGEERAKGNILERFSAQQFPDLHSELNLSSLELGDSALYFCASSAVTHGAFFGQGTRLTVV.

The rearrangement joins TRBV21-1 to TRBJ1-1; the table's D gene call, TRBD1, was not cross checked with the DNA. TRBV21-1 is a pseudogene segment. The length of the CDR3 is 16 residues. CDR3 in amino acids: CASSKRSGAVNTEAFF. Here the CDR3 DNA reads TGTGCCAGCAGCAAAAGGTCAGGGGCTGTGAACACTGAAGCTTTCTTT.

Written as DNA, the CDR3 is TGTGCCAGCACTCTGGAGGGTTGGAATTCACCCCTCCACTTT. This translates into CASTLEGWNSPLHF. The chain carries TRBV5-5 and TRBJ1-6, with D hard to call. In germline, CDR1 is SGHKS, CDR2 YYEKEE (reference sequence). The CDR3 contains 14 residues. V was cut by 6 bases and J by 7 bases, with 14 bases left in between.